One sample yielded the 18 T cell receptor beta chains listed below, sequenced in a study of T-cell reconstitution after alpha-beta-depleted transplantation in children. Preparation of the TCRbeta library used unique molecular identifiers. From the PCR reads, TCRdb called clonotypes with MiXCR, one entry per CDR3 protein. The sample holds some 350,000 distinct CDR3 sequences, 16% seen once. This specimen consisted of PBMCs, mostly from graft donor cells, obtained 360 days after TCRalphabeta/CD19-depleted stem cell transplant. The origin of the receptors is a male patient aged 2-15 years who had a stem cell transplant for acute lymphoblastic leukemia, so the T cells may come from the graft donor.

The genes are TRBV4-3 and TRBJ1-2; D call uncertain. Germline lookup yields CDR1 LGHNA and CDR2 YSLEER. This CDR3 region has 13 residues. V was shortened by 0 bases and J by 6 bases, with 8 bases between the two germline ends. The CDR3 nucleotides read TGCGCCAGCAGCCAAGAGTGGCAGGATGGCTACACCTTC. It yields the protein CASSQEWQDGYTF.

This clonotype was detected many times. V usage is TRBV5-5 and J usage is TRBJ2-6; D perhaps matches TRBD2 (5 bases). The CDR3 loop spans 15 amino acids. V was pared by 4 bases and J by 4 bases, with 12 bases between. Looked up from germline, CDR1 is SGHKS and CDR2 is YYEKEE (reference sequence). Written as DNA, the CDR3 is TGTGCCAGCAGCACCGGGAAGACCGGGGCCAACGTCCTGACTTTC. Protein: CASSTGKTGANVLTF.

This clonotype was found a few times. V gene TRBV7-6 combines with J gene TRBJ2-1, with D maybe TRBD1 (6 bases). CDR1 and CDR2 (germline): SGHVS, FNYEAQ. Trimming stripped 4 bases from V and 6 bases from J, with 16 bases between. The CDR3 has 15 residues. This CDR3 reads CASSYRDTTPNEQFF. CDR3 coding DNA: TGTGCCAGCAGCTACCGGGACACCACTCCCAATGAGCAGTTCTTC.

The rearrangement uses TRBV30 and TRBJ2-1; D call uncertain. The germline gives CDR1 GTSNPN, CDR2 SVGIG (reference sequence). Between the trimmed V and J ends, which lost 4 bases and 3 bases, there was a span of 4 bases. There are 11 residues in the CDR3. CDR3 DNA: TGTGCCTGGACGGACTACAATGAGCAGTTCTTC. It codes for CAWTDYNEQFF.

Ten or more counts support this clonotype. The gene calls are TRBV6-2 or TRBV6-3 and TRBJ2-1; 11 bases line up with TRBD2. In germline, CDR1 is MNHEY, CDR2 SVGEGT. The CDR3 is made up of 16 amino acids. V lost 5 bases, J lost 3 bases, and 6 bases stayed unmatched. The DNA of the CDR3 is TGTGCCAGCAGTGACGACCTAGCGGGAGGCTACAATGAGCAGTTCTTC. It yields the protein CASSDDLAGGYNEQFF.

This clonotype was observed a few times. The chain is built from TRBV6-5 and TRBJ2-2, with D perhaps matching TRBD1 or TRBD2 (5 bases each). V dropped 1 base and J dropped 7 bases, with 7 bases sitting between them. The CDR3 contains 13 residues. Germline values: CDR1 MNHEY, CDR2 SVGAGI. Here the CDR3 reads CASSYLGDGELFF. CDR3 in DNA: TGTGCCAGCAGTTACTTGGGGGACGGGGAGCTGTTTTTT.

Only a few counts were recorded for this clonotype. The chain links TRBV6-5 to TRBJ2-3; D tentatively fits TRBD1 or TRBD2 (6 bases each). The CDR3 has 16 amino acids. Germline V gives CDR1 MNHEY, CDR2 SVGAGI. The V and J ends lost 2 bases and 4 bases respectively, with 16 bases between them. The DNA for the CDR3 is TGTGCCAGCAGTTACGCGCCGCCGGGGGCCCCAGATACGCAGTATTTT. Protein: CASSYAPPGAPDTQYF.

This clonotype was detected a few times. CDR3 coding DNA: TGTGCCAGCAGACGTACAAGCGGGAGTCACACCGGGGAGCTGTTTTTT. It yields the protein CASRRTSGSHTGELFF. The chain recombines TRBV6-4 with TRBJ2-2, with 8 bases matching TRBD2. CDR3 length: 16 residues. Per the germline V gene, CDR1 is MRHNA and CDR2 is SNTAGT. Trimming removed 6 bases from V and 3 bases from J; junction bases left unmatched: 9.

The V call is TRBV4-1, the J call TRBJ1-1; D might be TRBD1 (5 bases). This CDR3 comprises 18 residues. The V and J ends lost 0 bases and 1 base respectively, with 18 bases between them. Germline loops: CDR1 MGHRA, CDR2 YSYEKL. CDR3: CASSQDWSGVGANTEAFF. CDR3 DNA sequence: TGCGCCAGCAGCCAAGATTGGTCGGGGGTGGGCGCGAACACTGAAGCTTTCTTT.

This clonotype appeared a few times. The rearrangement links TRBV12-3 or TRBV12-4 to TRBJ2-5, with D perhaps matching TRBD1 (6 bases). Trimming cost V 8 bases and J 5 bases, with 15 bases left between them. This CDR3 is 13 amino acids long. For the CDR3, the DNA is TGTGCCAGCCTAGTGGGGGCGCGGGAGACCCAGTACTTC. It translates to CASLVGARETQYF.

This clonotype was seen only a few times. V and J are TRBV7-2 and TRBJ2-3; D is possibly TRBD2 (6 bases). With 2 bases removed from V and 3 bases from J, the gap between germline ends came to 15 bases. The germline V gene encodes CDR1 SGHTA and CDR2 FQGNSA. The length of the CDR3 is 16 residues. DNA of the CDR3: TGTGCCAGCAGCTTACTGGGGGGAGGATTAACAGATACGCAGTATTTT. Translation gives CASSLLGGGLTDTQYF.

This clonotype was detected many times. This chain links TRBV28 with TRBJ2-1; the match to TRBD2 covers 15 bases. The germline gives CDR1 MDHEN, CDR2 SYDVKM. Trimming removed 3 bases from V and 3 bases from J; junction bases left unmatched: 3. The CDR3 totals 17 residues. The CDR3 coding sequence is TGTGCCAGCAGTTTGCTGGGACTAGCGGGAGGCTACAATGAGCAGTTCTTC. This sequence encodes CASSLLGLAGGYNEQFF.

This clonotype was counted only a few times. The rearrangement links TRBV4-1 to TRBJ2-4; D is ambiguous. This CDR3 region has 15 residues. Germline V gene lookup returns CDR1 MGHRA and CDR2 YSYEKL. V lost 2 bases to trimming and J lost 0 bases, with 8 bases between them. This CDR3 is CASSQLVLAKNIQYF. CDR3 DNA sequence: TGCGCCAGCAGCCAACTGGTTTTAGCCAAAAACATTCAGTACTTC.

The rearrangement joins TRBV5-1 to TRBJ1-1; no clear D. The V gene's germline CDR1 is SGHRS and CDR2 YFSETQ. This CDR3 contains 15 residues. V was clipped by 10 bases and J by 5 bases, with 24 bases between them. CDR3 in amino acids: CASWEGWSRRTEAFF. The CDR3 coding sequence is TGCGCCTCTTGGGAGGGTTGGAGTCGACGGACTGAAGCTTTCTTT.

The rearrangement joins TRBV27 to TRBJ1-6, with TRBD1 matching over 9 bases. V trimming: 5 bases; J trimming: 5 bases; junction bases outside the gene matches: 10. Germline loops: CDR1 MNHEY, CDR2 SMNVEV (reference sequence). The CDR3 is made up of 17 amino acids. The CDR3 nucleotides read TGTGCCAGCAGTAGTTTACAGGGGGCCCTTGATAATTCACCCCTCCACTTT. Amino acid sequence: CASSSLQGALDNSPLHF.

This clonotype was found a few times. The chain combines TRBV4-1 with TRBJ1-5; 8 bases line up with TRBD1. V shed 4 bases, J shed 4 bases, and the junction held 6 bases outside the gene matches. Per the germline V gene, CDR1 is MGHRA and CDR2 is YSYEKL. The CDR3 contains 15 residues. CDR3 in amino acids: CASSLQRTGNQPQHF. The CDR3 DNA reads TGCGCCAGCAGCCTGCAGCGGACAGGGAATCAGCCCCAGCATTTT.

This clonotype was found a few times. This rearrangement joins TRBV6-1 to TRBJ1-6, with D perhaps TRBD1 (5 bases). The CDR3 contains 15 residues. Trimming removed 8 bases from V and 8 bases from J, with 19 bases in between. Germline V gene data show CDR1 as MNHNS and CDR2 as SASEGT. In DNA form, the CDR3 reads TGTGCCAGCGCGGTGGTGGGAGGCAGGGATTCACCCCTCCACTTT. It yields the protein CASAVVGGRDSPLHF.

This clonotype was recorded many times. The chain couples TRBV28 to TRBJ2-7, with TRBD2 as a possible D gene (7 bases). Germline CDR1 and CDR2: MDHEN and SYDVKM. V lost 8 bases to trimming and J lost 3 bases, with 23 bases between them. The CDR3 is 16 residues long. The CDR3 loop reads CASSGVGGTSYYEQYF. The CDR3 nucleotides read TGTGCCAGCTCAGGGGTGGGGGGGACTTCGTACTACGAGCAGTACTTC.